The 8 T cell receptor beta chains presented below share a single source sample, sequenced in a study of early T cells in non-severe SARS-CoV-2 infection. TCRdb analysed the 5' RACE reads with MiXCR anew, one entry per CDR3 protein. Of under 90,000 distinct CDR3 sequences in the sample, around 13% were seen once. The sequencing sample was made of whole blood. Receptors originate from an adult who was a healthcare worker with PCR-confirmed SARS-CoV-2 infection or an uninfected control (not recorded which).

J is TRBJ2-7 and V is TRBV7-9, with TRBD1 as a possible D gene (6 bases). Trimming cost V 4 bases and J 0 bases, with 13 bases left between them. The CDR3 spans 15 residues. CDR1 is SEHNR and CDR2 is FQNEAQ in the germline V gene (reference sequence). CDR3 sequence: CASSSGTPSSYEQYF. In DNA form, the CDR3 reads TGTGCCAGCAGCTCCGGGACACCAAGCTCCTACGAGCAGTACTTC.

This clonotype was detected many times. The rearrangement links TRBV28 to TRBJ2-7; 7 bases agree with TRBD2. CDR3 size: 14 residues. In germline, CDR1 is MDHEN, CDR2 SYDVKM. J was trimmed by 3 bases and V by 4 bases; bases with no gene match: 6. CDR3 region: CASSSVSSGYEQYF. The CDR3 coding sequence is TGTGCCAGCAGTTCCGTATCTAGCGGCTACGAGCAGTACTTC.

This clonotype was recorded a few times. The genes are TRBV7-9 and TRBJ2-4; D might be TRBD1 (5 bases). Trimming removed 5 bases from V and 0 bases from J, with 26 bases in between. Germline CDR1 and CDR2: SEHNR and FQNEAQ (reference sequence). The CDR3 has 20 amino acids. As DNA, the CDR3 is TGTGCCAGCAGCCCGCGAACCATCGTAACAGGATCGCCAGCCAAAAACATTCAGTACTTC. Its protein product is CASSPRTIVTGSPAKNIQYF.

This clonotype was seen repeatedly, ten times or more. This chain links TRBV7-3 with TRBJ2-3; D call uncertain. The CDR3 is 13 residues long. V dropped 5 bases and J dropped 2 bases, with 8 bases sitting between them. Germline CDR1 and CDR2: SGHTA and FQGTGA. The CDR3 sequence is CASSPRNTDTQYF. Here the CDR3 DNA reads TGTGCCAGCAGCCCCAGGAACACAGATACGCAGTATTTT.

This clonotype was picked up many times. The chain employs TRBV7-3 and TRBJ1-6, with unresolved D. The CDR3 covers 13 residues. Trimming removed 5 bases at V and 9 bases at J, with 11 bases between. Germline values: CDR1 SGHTA, CDR2 FQGTGA. This CDR3 is CASSPSQGSPLHF. DNA of the CDR3: TGTGCCAGCAGCCCCTCCCAAGGTTCACCCCTCCACTTT.

The chain joins TRBV2 to TRBJ2-4; D is ambiguous. CDR3 size: 13 residues. The V end was cut by 3 bases, the J end by 1 base, with 4 bases between. From germline, CDR1 is SNHLY and CDR2 FYNNEI. The CDR3 reads CASSDRAKNIQYF. The CDR3 DNA is TGTGCCAGCAGTGACAGGGCCAAAAACATTCAGTACTTC.

The V gene is TRBV3-1, the J gene TRBJ2-7; 8 nucleotides line up with TRBD2. The CDR3 extends over 15 amino acids. Germline assignment: CDR1 LGHDT and CDR2 YNNKEL (reference sequence). With 0 bases clipped from V and 5 bases from J, the junction kept 6 bases outside the gene matches. Here the CDR3 DNA reads TGTGCCAGCAGCCAAGATATCGGACTAGCCGACGAGCAGTACTTC. This translates into CASSQDIGLADEQYF.

This clonotype was observed many times. The J gene is TRBJ2-1, the V gene TRBV27; D might be TRBD1 (5 bases). CDR1 is MNHEY and CDR2 is SMNVEV in the germline V gene (reference sequence). The CDR3 loop spans 16 amino acids. The V gene lost 4 bases and the J gene lost 2 bases, with 15 bases spanning the gap. CDR3 sequence: CASSSSPGYPYNEQFF. The CDR3 DNA sequence: TGTGCCAGCAGTTCATCGCCAGGGTATCCCTACAATGAGCAGTTCTTC.